This T cell receptor beta chain comes out of a study of T cell responses to AZD1222 COVID-19 vaccine. Only in-frame clones appear in the TCRdb table, and some are missing; sequencing was by immunoSEQ multiplex PCR. The sample includes about 140,000 clones, 91% of them seen just once. To note about this clone: Its antigen is still unknown.

The study's findings and limits: The study found vaccine-associated CD4 TCRs spanning spike, dominant at 160-218 and 743-854. No day 14 peak samples; only post-peak repertoires were characterized.

Trimming removed 3 bases from V and 1 base from J, with 6 bases in between. In germline, CDR1 is SNHLY, CDR2 FYNNEI. The CDR3 contains 13 residues. Material: peripheral blood, obtained 28 days after the second AZD1222 dose. This TCR was recovered from an adult who received the AZD1222 COVID-19 vaccine. The V call is TRBV2, the J call TRBJ1-1; D unclear. The CDR3 DNA reads as TGTGCCAGCAGTGACTGGGGGAACACTGAAGCTTTCTTT. Amino acid sequence: CASSDWGNTEAFF.